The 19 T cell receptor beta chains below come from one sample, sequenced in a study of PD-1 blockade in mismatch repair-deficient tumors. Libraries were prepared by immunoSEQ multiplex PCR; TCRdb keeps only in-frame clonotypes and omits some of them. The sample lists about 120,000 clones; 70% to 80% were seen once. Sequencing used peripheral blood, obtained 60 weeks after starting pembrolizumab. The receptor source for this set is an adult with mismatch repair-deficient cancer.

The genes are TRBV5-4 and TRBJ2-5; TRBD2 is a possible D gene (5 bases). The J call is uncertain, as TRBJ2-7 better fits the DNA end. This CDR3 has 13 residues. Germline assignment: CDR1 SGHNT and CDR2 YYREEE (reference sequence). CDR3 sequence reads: CASSSSAGSEQYF. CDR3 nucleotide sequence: TGTGCCAGCAGCTCCTCGGCGGGCTCCGAGCAGTACTTC.

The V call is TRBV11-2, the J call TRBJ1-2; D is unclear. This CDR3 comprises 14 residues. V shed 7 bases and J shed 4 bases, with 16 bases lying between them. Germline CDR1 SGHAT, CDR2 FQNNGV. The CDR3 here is CASNQLVIPYGYTF. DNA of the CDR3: TGTGCCAGCAACCAGCTAGTCATCCCCTATGGCTACACCTTC.

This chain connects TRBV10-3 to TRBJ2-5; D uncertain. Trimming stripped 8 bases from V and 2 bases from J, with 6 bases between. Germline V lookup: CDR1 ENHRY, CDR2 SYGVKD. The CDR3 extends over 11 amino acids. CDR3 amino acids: CAIGFQETQYF. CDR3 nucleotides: TGTGCCATCGGGTTTCAAGAGACCCAGTACTTC.

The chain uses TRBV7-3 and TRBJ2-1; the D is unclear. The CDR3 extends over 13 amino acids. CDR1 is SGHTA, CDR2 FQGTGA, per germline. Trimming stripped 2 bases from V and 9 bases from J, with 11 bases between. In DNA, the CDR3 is TGTGCCAGCAGCTTACAAGGGATGGGTGAGCAGTTCTTC. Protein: CASSLQGMGEQFF.

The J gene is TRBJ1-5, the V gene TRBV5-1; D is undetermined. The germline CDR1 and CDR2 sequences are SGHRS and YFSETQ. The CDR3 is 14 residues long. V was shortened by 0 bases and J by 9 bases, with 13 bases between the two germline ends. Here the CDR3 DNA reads TGCGCCAGCAGCTTGGGAATGGGCTCGGGGCCCCAGCATTTT. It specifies CASSLGMGSGPQHF. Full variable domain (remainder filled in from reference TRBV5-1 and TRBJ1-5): KAGVTQTPRYLIKTRGQQVTLSCSPISGHRSVSWYQQTPGQGLQFLFEYFSETQRNKGNFPGRFSGRQFSNSRSEMNVSTLELGDSALYLCASSLGMGSGPQHFGDGTRLSIL.

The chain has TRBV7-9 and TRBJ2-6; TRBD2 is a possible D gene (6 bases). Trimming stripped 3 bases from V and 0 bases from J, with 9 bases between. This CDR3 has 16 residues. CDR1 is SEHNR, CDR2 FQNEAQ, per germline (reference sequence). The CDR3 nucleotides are TGTGCCAGCAGCTTTCGGGGGATCTCTGGGGCCAACGTCCTGACTTTC. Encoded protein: CASSFRGISGANVLTF.

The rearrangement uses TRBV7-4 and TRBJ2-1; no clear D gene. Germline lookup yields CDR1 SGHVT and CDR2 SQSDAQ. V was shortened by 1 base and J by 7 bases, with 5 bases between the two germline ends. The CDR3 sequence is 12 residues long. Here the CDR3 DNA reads TGTGCCAGCAGCTTAGTGGTAAATGAGCAGTTCTTC. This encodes CASSLVVNEQFF.

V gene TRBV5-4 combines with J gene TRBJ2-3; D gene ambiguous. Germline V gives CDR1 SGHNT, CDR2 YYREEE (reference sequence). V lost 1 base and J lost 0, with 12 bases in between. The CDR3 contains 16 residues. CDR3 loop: CASSLLTSASTDTQYF. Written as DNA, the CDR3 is TGTGCCAGCAGCTTGTTAACATCGGCTAGCACAGATACGCAGTATTTT.

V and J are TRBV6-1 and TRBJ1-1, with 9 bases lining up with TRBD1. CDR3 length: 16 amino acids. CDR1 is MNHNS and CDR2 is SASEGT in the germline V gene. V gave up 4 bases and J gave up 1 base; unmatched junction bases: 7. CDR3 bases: TGTGCCAGCAGTGGGGCAGGGACAGGGAGGAACACTGAAGCTTTCTTT. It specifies CASSGAGTGRNTEAFF.

CDR3 in amino acids: CASSPSGTSYNEQFF. CDR3 coding DNA: TGTGCCAGCAGCCCTAGCGGGACGTCCTACAATGAGCAGTTCTTC. V and J are TRBV9 and TRBJ2-1; 9 nucleotides agree with TRBD2. The CDR3 contains 15 residues. The V gene's germline CDR1 is SGDLS and CDR2 YYNGEE. Trimming removed 4 bases from V and 1 base from J; junction bases left unmatched: 3.

This CDR3 reads CASSQNSYNEQFF. The CDR3 region has the DNA TGCGCCAGCAGCCAAAACTCCTACAATGAGCAGTTCTTC. The gene calls are TRBV4-1 and TRBJ2-1; D call uncertain. Per germline, CDR1 MGHRA and CDR2 YSYEKL. Between the trimmed V and J ends, which lost 2 bases and 0 bases, there was a span of 2 bases. The CDR3 runs to 13 residues.

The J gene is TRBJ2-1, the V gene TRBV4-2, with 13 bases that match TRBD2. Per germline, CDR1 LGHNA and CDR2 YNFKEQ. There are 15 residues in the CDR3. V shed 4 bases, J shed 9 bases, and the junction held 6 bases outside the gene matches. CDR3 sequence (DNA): TGTGCCAGCAGCCTGCCCGGGACTAGCGGGACTGAGCAGTTCTTC. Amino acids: CASSLPGTSGTEQFF.

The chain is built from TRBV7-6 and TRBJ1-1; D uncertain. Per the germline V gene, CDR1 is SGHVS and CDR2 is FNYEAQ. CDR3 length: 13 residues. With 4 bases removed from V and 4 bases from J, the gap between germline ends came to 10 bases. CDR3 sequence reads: CASSSQEGTEAFF. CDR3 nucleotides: TGTGCCAGCAGCTCCCAGGAAGGCACTGAAGCTTTCTTT.

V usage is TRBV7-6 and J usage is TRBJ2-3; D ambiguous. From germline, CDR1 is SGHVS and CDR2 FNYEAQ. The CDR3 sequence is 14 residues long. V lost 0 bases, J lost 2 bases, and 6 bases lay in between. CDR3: CASSLAENTDTQYF. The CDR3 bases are TGTGCCAGCAGCTTAGCGGAGAACACAGATACGCAGTATTTT.

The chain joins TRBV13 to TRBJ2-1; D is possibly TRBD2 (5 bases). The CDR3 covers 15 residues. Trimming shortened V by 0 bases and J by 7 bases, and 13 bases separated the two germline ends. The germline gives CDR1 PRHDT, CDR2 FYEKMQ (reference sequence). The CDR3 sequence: CASSLGGSFKNEQFF. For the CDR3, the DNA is TGTGCCAGCAGCTTAGGGGGGAGTTTCAAGAATGAGCAGTTCTTC. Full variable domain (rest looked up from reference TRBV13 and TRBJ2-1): AAGVIQSPRHLIKEKRETATLKCYPIPRHDTVYWYQQGPGQDPQFLISFYEKMQSDKGSIPDRFSAQQFSDYHSELNMSSLELGDSALYFCASSLGGSFKNEQFFGPGTRLTVL.

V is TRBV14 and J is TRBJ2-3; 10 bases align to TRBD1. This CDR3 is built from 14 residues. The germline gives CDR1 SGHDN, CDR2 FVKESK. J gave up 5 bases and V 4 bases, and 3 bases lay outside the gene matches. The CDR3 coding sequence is TGTGCCAGCAGCCCGACAGGGGGCGGAGATACGCAGTATTTT. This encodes CASSPTGGGDTQYF.

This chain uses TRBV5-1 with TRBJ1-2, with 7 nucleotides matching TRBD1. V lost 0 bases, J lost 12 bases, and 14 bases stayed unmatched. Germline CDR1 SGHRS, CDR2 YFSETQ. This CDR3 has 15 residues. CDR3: CASSLEFDYRGENTF. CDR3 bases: TGCGCCAGCAGCTTGGAGTTCGATTACAGGGGTGAAAACACCTTC.

CDR3 nucleotides: TGTGCCAGCAAGCAACAGGGGGCGGAGACCCAGTACTTC. Translation gives CASKQQGAETQYF. This chain joins TRBV6-1 and TRBJ2-5, with TRBD1 matching over 9 bases. This CDR3 region has 13 residues. Trimming removed 7 bases from V and 5 bases from J; junction bases left unmatched: 5. CDR1 is MNHNS, CDR2 SASEGT, per germline.

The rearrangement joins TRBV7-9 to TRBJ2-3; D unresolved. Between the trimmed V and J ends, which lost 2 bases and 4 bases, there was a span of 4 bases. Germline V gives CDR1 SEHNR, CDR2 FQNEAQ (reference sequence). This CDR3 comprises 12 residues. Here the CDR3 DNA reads TGTGCCAGCAGCTTATTCTCAGATACGCAGTATTTT. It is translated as CASSLFSDTQYF.